Listed below are T cell receptor beta chains from one sample, sequenced in a study of T-cell reconstitution after alpha-beta-depleted transplantation in children. TCRdb passed the PCR reads through MiXCR, listing each CDR3 protein once. The sample has about 150,000 distinct CDR3 sequences, 8.8% seen once. Sample: PBMCs, mostly from graft donor cells, taken 180 days after TCRalphabeta/CD19-depleted stem cell transplant. The origin of the receptors is a female patient between 2 and 15 years old who had a stem cell transplant for congenital amegakaryocytic thrombocytopenia, so the T cells may come from the graft donor. The CDR3 runs from the conserved cysteine through the conserved F or W. A D gene is named only where the DNA matches it firmly. Expanded clones get a size class; other rows say once, few or many, or leave the size out.

V	size	J	D	CDR3	DNA
TRBV7-6	NA	TRBJ2-7	TRBD1	CASSPQATGAEQYF	TGTGCCAGCAGCCCCCAGGCGACAGGGGCCGAGCAGTACTTC
TRBV5-1	many	TRBJ2-6	TRBD1	CASRPGDRGNSGANVLTF	TGCGCCAGCCGTCCGGGGGACAGGGGAAACTCTGGGGCCAACGTCCTGACTTTC
TRBV20-1	many	TRBJ2-3	NA	CSASLVVTDTQYF	TGCAGTGCTAGCCTAGTTGTTACAGATACGCAGTATTTT
TRBV9	many	TRBJ2-3	TRBD2	CASSAGLAGNTDTQYF	TGTGCCAGCAGCGCAGGACTAGCGGGAAATACAGATACGCAGTATTTT
TRBV20-1	few	TRBJ2-5	TRBD1	CSARDPGQGQETQYF	TGCAGTGCTAGAGATCCTGGACAGGGACAAGAGACCCAGTACTTC
TRBV28	many	TRBJ2-3	TRBD2	CASSLYSGPGGAVDTQYF	TGTGCCAGCAGTTTATACTCCGGTCCCGGGGGGGCGGTAGATACGCAGTATTTT
TRBV2	NA	TRBJ2-7	NA	CASSLVGGREQYF	TGTGCCAGCAGCCTTGTGGGGGGGCGCGAGCAGTACTTC
TRBV15	NA	TRBJ2-5	NA	CATSRDPGSWETQYF	TGTGCCACCAGCAGAGATCCGGGATCGTGGGAGACCCAGTACTTC
TRBV20-1	many	TRBJ2-1	NA	CSARRDVDRRSDEQFF	TGCAGTGCTAGGCGCGACGTTGACAGGAGATCTGATGAGCAGTTCTTC
TRBV27	few	TRBJ1-1	NA	CASSRRLDAEAFF	TGTGCCAGCAGCCGCAGGCTGGACGCTGAAGCTTTCTTT
TRBV6-1	few	TRBJ1-5	NA	CASSEVKSQPQHF	TGTGCCAGCAGTGAAGTGAAGTCTCAGCCCCAGCATTTT
TRBV29-1	many	TRBJ1-1	TRBD1	CSVSTGGNTEAFF	TGCAGCGTTTCGACAGGGGGTAACACTGAAGCTTTCTTT
TRBV28	many	TRBJ2-5	TRBD1	CASSTTGTVKETQYF	TGTGCCAGCAGTACTACCGGGACAGTTAAAGAGACCCAGTACTTC
TRBV7-9	many	TRBJ2-5	NA	CAIQKEAWETQYF	TGTGCCATTCAAAAAGAAGCATGGGAGACCCAGTACTTC
TRBV12-3/TRBV12-4	many	TRBJ2-1	NA	CASSRTNYQFF	TGTGCCAGCAGCCGAACAAATTACCAGTTCTTC
TRBV7-6	many	TRBJ1-2	NA	CASSPWEGLNYGYTF	TGTGCCAGCAGCCCCTGGGAGGGGCTTAACTATGGCTACACCTTC
TRBV5-1	many	TRBJ1-4	TRBD1	CASSLGQGATNEKLFF	TGCGCCAGCAGCTTGGGACAGGGGGCAACTAATGAAAAACTGTTTTTT
TRBV30	few	TRBJ1-4	NA	CASGGRRNEKLFF	TGTGCCTCGGGCGGGCGGCGGAATGAAAAACTGTTTTTT
TRBV28	few	TRBJ2-7	TRBD1	CASTDRGTGEQYF	TGTGCCAGCACGGACAGGGGAACGGGTGAGCAGTACTTC
TRBV10-3	many	TRBJ2-5	NA	CAISEGPRGTQYF	TGTGCCATCAGTGAGGGACCACGGGGGACCCAGTACTTC
TRBV10-2	many	TRBJ2-7	NA	CASSESPSWATYEQYF	TGCGCCAGCAGTGAGTCGCCCAGTTGGGCCACCTACGAGCAGTACTTC
TRBV6-2/TRBV6-3	many	TRBJ2-6	TRBD1	CASTRNTPGQGYGANVLTF	TGTGCCAGCACCCGAAATACTCCGGGACAGGGATATGGGGCCAACGTCCTGACTTTC
TRBV7-9	many	TRBJ2-1	NA	CASSLTPYYNEQFF	TGTGCCAGCAGCTTAACTCCCTACTACAATGAGCAGTTCTTC
TRBV20-1	NA	TRBJ2-1	TRBD2	CSARDYRRLAGSSSYNEQFF	TGCAGTGCTAGAGATTACCGGAGACTAGCCGGGAGTAGCTCCTACAATGAGCAGTTCTTC
TRBV5-6	many	TRBJ2-5	NA	CASSLVGKKETQYF	TGTGCCAGCAGCTTGGTGGGCAAGAAAGAGACCCAGTACTTC
TRBV5-1	many	TRBJ2-3	TRBD2	CASSSGTRRTDTQYF	TGCGCCAGCAGCTCCGGGACTAGACGCACAGATACGCAGTATTTT
TRBV29-1	many	TRBJ2-1	TRBD2	CSVERGPSGTLTEQFF	TGCAGCGTTGAGAGGGGACCTAGCGGGACGTTAACTGAGCAGTTCTTC
TRBV29-1	NA	TRBJ2-7	NA	CSVVSEGGTYEQYF	TGCAGCGTTGTTTCGGAGGGCGGCACCTACGAGCAGTACTTC
TRBV9	NA	TRBJ1-4	NA	CASSDGTNEKLFF	TGTGCCAGCAGCGACGGGACTAATGAAAAACTGTTTTTT
TRBV18	few	TRBJ2-7	TRBD2	CASSPLAGMPNEQYF	TGTGCCAGCTCACCACTAGCGGGAATGCCCAACGAGCAGTACTTC
TRBV18	few	TRBJ2-1	NA	CASSPRNAAYNEQFF	TGTGCCAGCTCACCACGGAACGCGGCCTACAATGAGCAGTTCTTC
TRBV2	NA	TRBJ2-6	NA	CSITWDGRAGANVLTF	TGTTCCATTACTTGGGACGGCAGGGCTGGGGCCAACGTCCTGACTTTC
TRBV20-1	many	TRBJ2-3	TRBD2	CSAPRGVRRDTQYF	TGCAGTGCCCCGCGGGGGGTGCGGAGAGATACGCAGTATTTT
TRBV10-3	NA	TRBJ1-5	TRBD1	CATPERTGNSNQPQHF	TGTGCCACACCCGAGAGGACAGGGAATAGCAATCAGCCCCAGCATTTT
TRBV12-3/TRBV12-4	NA	TRBJ1-4	NA	CASAQGAGSEKLFF	TGTGCCAGCGCTCAAGGGGCCGGGAGTGAAAAACTGTTTTTT